Listed below are T cell receptor beta chains from one sample, sequenced in a study of shared clonotypes between healthy human individuals. The protocol was immunoSEQ multiplex PCR, while the TCRdb copy is restricted to in-frame clones and leaves out a portion. The table has 1,500,000 or so clones, approximately 98.5% seen once; the top ten hold approximately 0.4%. The sequencing input was naive CD4+ T cells sorted from blood. These TCRs come from a man aged 25-45 years in good health. CDR3s include the opening cysteine and the closing phenylalanine or tryptophan. D genes are given only for firm matches. The size field is filled for only some rows; it gives once, few, many or a size class.

v_gene	d_gene	j_gene	abundance	CDR3nt	CDR3aa
TRBV7-9	TRBD2	TRBJ2-1	NA	TGTGCCAGCAGCTTAGGTGGTCTAGCGGGAATCTACAATGAGCAGTTCTTC	CASSLGGLAGIYNEQFF
TRBV19	NA	TRBJ1-2	NA	TGTGCCAGTAGTATAACAGGGACCGGCTACACCTTC	CASSITGTGYTF
TRBV5-6	NA	TRBJ1-1	NA	TGTGCCAGCAGCTTGGGCAGGGACACTGAAGCTTTCTTT	CASSLGRDTEAFF
TRBV7-8	TRBD2	TRBJ2-7	NA	TGTGCCAGCAGCGTAGGACTAGCGGGAGCACAGAATTACGAGCAGTACTTC	CASSVGLAGAQNYEQYF
TRBV18	NA	TRBJ2-3	NA	TGTGCCAGCTCCCCACTCAGTGGAGACACAGATACGCAGTATTTT	CASSPLSGDTDTQYF
TRBV6-1	TRBD2	TRBJ2-4	NA	TGTGCCAGCGGAGACATCAGCGGGACCAAAAACATTCAGTACTTC	CASGDISGTKNIQYF
TRBV5-1	TRBD1	TRBJ2-5	NA	TGCGCCAGCAGCTCCCCCCGACAGGGGGCCTTGGCCCAGTACTTC	CASSSPRQGALAQYF
TRBV2	TRBD2	TRBJ2-1	NA	TGTGCCAGCAGGGCAATAGCGGGAGGGGTCTACAATGAGCAGTTCTTC	CASRAIAGGVYNEQFF
TRBV4-1	NA	TRBJ2-3	NA	TGCGCCAGCAGTCCCCCCAGGGGCACAGATACGCAGTATTTT	CASSPPRGTDTQYF
TRBV11-2	NA	TRBJ1-1	NA	TGTGCCAGCAGCCTTTCGGGGAACACTGAAGCTTTCTTT	CASSLSGNTEAFF
TRBV7-9	TRBD1	TRBJ1-5	NA	TGTGCCGTTACAGGGGGACAGGTTCTTCAGCCCCAGCATTTT	CAVTGGQVLQPQHF
TRBV5-1	NA	TRBJ1-1	NA	TGCGCCAGCAGACGGACAGAGTCGAACACTGAAGCTTTCTTT	CASRRTESNTEAFF
TRBV27	NA	TRBJ2-1	NA	TGTGCCAGCAGTACACAGAGGGCCGGTGAGCAGTTCTTC	CASSTQRAGEQFF
TRBV28	TRBD1	TRBJ2-1	NA	TGTGCCAGCAGTTTAGCGGTCGAAAAGGGACAGACGGCGATGTTTGAGCAGTTCTTC	CASSLAVEKGQTAMFEQFF
TRBV11-2	NA	TRBJ2-1	NA	TGTGCCAGCAGCTTGGTCGCTGGGACCTTCTCCTACAATGAGCAGTTCTTC	CASSLVAGTFSYNEQFF
TRBV2	NA	TRBJ1-2	once	TGTGCCAGCAGACGGGACCTGCCATCTCTGAACTATGGCTACACCTTC	CASRRDLPSLNYGYTF
TRBV7-6	NA	TRBJ2-7	once	TGTGCCAGCAGCTTAGGGACCCAAAACTACGAGCAGTACTTC	CASSLGTQNYEQYF
TRBV28	NA	TRBJ1-4	NA	TGTGCCAGCAGTTTAGGAAGCAGCCATGAAAAACTGTTTTTT	CASSLGSSHEKLFF
TRBV27	NA	TRBJ2-7	NA	TGTGCCAGCAGGCGGGGCAGGGCGTCGGGCTACGAGCAGTACTTC	CASRRGRASGYEQYF
TRBV19	NA	TRBJ1-5	NA	TGTGCCAGTAGTATGGGCGGCAATCAGCCCCAGCATTTT	CASSMGGNQPQHF
TRBV10-2	NA	TRBJ2-7	NA	TGCGCCAGCAGTGAACTACTAGTGAGCTACGAGCAGTACTTC	CASSELLVSYEQYF
TRBV13	TRBD2	TRBJ2-3	NA	TGTGCCAGCAGCCCTCGGACTAGCGGGAGAGGAACAGATACGCAGTATTTT	CASSPRTSGRGTDTQYF
TRBV5-4	TRBD1	TRBJ2-7	NA	TGTGCCAGCAGCGCCGGGACAGGGGTAACCTACGAGCAGTACTTC	CASSAGTGVTYEQYF
TRBV10-1	TRBD1	TRBJ2-7	NA	TGCGCCAGCAGTGCCCTCTCAGGCCGGACAGGGGTAGGCGAGCAGTACTTC	CASSALSGRTGVGEQYF
TRBV5-1	TRBD2	TRBJ2-1	NA	TGCGCCAGCAGCTTGGCGGGAGGCACCTACAATGAGCAGTTCTTC	CASSLAGGTYNEQFF
TRBV19	NA	TRBJ1-2	NA	TGTGCCAGTAGTATCAACGGACAAAACTATGGCTACACCTTC	CASSINGQNYGYTF
TRBV5-1	TRBD2	TRBJ2-3	NA	TGCGCCAGCAACGCTCTAGCGGGGATCACAGATACGCAGTATTTT	CASNALAGITDTQYF
TRBV15	TRBD2	TRBJ2-7	once	TGTGCCACCAGCAGATGGGCCAGCGGGACTCCCTACGAGCAGTACTTC	CATSRWASGTPYEQYF
TRBV5-1	NA	TRBJ1-1	NA	TGCGCCAGCAGCTTTTTGGGGGACGGACTAGACACTGAAGCTTTCTTT	CASSFLGDGLDTEAFF
TRBV6-1	NA	TRBJ2-5	once	TGTGCCAGCAGTGAATCAGGCCGGGGCCAGTACTTC	CASSESGRGQYF
TRBV7-6	NA	TRBJ1-3	NA	TGTGCCAGCAGCTTCGGACAGAAAGCCTCTGGAAACACCATATATTTT	CASSFGQKASGNTIYF
TRBV7-8	TRBD2	TRBJ2-3	NA	TGTGCCAGCAGCTTACGTTTGGCGGGAGGGCTAGATACGCAGTATTTT	CASSLRLAGGLDTQYF
TRBV7-2	NA	TRBJ1-2	NA	TGTGCCAGCAGCTTATCGGCGATAGGGGGTAACTATGGCTACACCTTC	CASSLSAIGGNYGYTF
TRBV7-2	NA	TRBJ1-5	once	TGTGCCAGCAGCTTAGCGGCCAGTTCCAATCAGCCCCAGCATTTT	CASSLAASSNQPQHF
TRBV29-1	NA	TRBJ1-2	NA	TGCAGCGTTGCCGGTGGGGGATCGGTTCGGTATGGCTACACCTTC	CSVAGGGSVRYGYTF
TRBV19	NA	TRBJ2-7	NA	TGTGCCAGTAGTATTGGTGGGACGGCGAGCTCCTACGAGCAGTACTTC	CASSIGGTASSYEQYF
TRBV5-1	NA	TRBJ2-7	NA	TGCGCCAGCAGCTTGGAGGGTCTGAAGCAGTACTTC	CASSLEGLKQYF
TRBV5-4	TRBD1	TRBJ2-2	few	TGTGCCAGCAGCTCAGGGACAGGGGATAACGGGGAGCTGTTTTTT	CASSSGTGDNGELFF
TRBV27	NA	TRBJ2-1	NA	TGTGCCAGCAGTCCCCGGCCGGGCAATGAGCAGTTCTTC	CASSPRPGNEQFF
TRBV7-6	NA	TRBJ2-7	once	TGTGCCAGCAGCTTGGGGAGCGGAGCTACCTACGAGCAGTACTTC	CASSLGSGATYEQYF
TRBV7-2	NA	TRBJ1-1	NA	TGTGCCAGCAGCTTAGGACCGCGGGGCACTGAAGCTTTCTTT	CASSLGPRGTEAFF
TRBV29-1	NA	TRBJ2-7	NA	TGCAGCGTCAAAGGGCGTTCCTCCTACGAGCAGTACTTC	CSVKGRSSYEQYF
TRBV30	TRBD1	TRBJ2-5	NA	TGTGCCTGGAGTAATGACAGGGTAGGCGAGACCCAGTACTTC	CAWSNDRVGETQYF
TRBV29-1	NA	TRBJ2-4	NA	TGCAGCGGCCGGAAGAAGTCTGGGAACATTCAGTACTTC	CSGRKKSGNIQYF
TRBV7-9	NA	TRBJ1-2	NA	TGTGCCAGCAGCTTGAGTCGGGCCGTCTATGGCTACACCTTC	CASSLSRAVYGYTF
TRBV7-3	TRBD2	TRBJ2-3	NA	TGTGCCAGCAGCTTATATACTAGCGGGAGGGTGACAGATACGCAGTATTTT	CASSLYTSGRVTDTQYF
TRBV27	NA	TRBJ1-5	NA	TGTGCCAGCAGTTTAAGGGGCGCGGTCAATCAGCCCCAGCATTTT	CASSLRGAVNQPQHF
TRBV25-1	TRBD1	TRBJ2-7	NA	TGTGCCAGCAGTACCCCGCCGGGACAGGGGGCCGAGCAGTACTTC	CASSTPPGQGAEQYF
TRBV6-1	NA	TRBJ2-7	NA	TGTGCCAGCAGTGAGGCAGGGGAAAACGAGCAGTACTTC	CASSEAGENEQYF
TRBV28	NA	TRBJ2-7	NA	TGTGCCAGCAGTTTACTTAGTAGCTCCTACGAGCAGTACTTC	CASSLLSSSYEQYF
TRBV9	NA	TRBJ2-1	NA	TGTGCCAGCAGCCCCCAAGCGGGCAATGAGCAGTTCTTC	CASSPQAGNEQFF
TRBV18	NA	TRBJ2-7	NA	TGTGCCAGCTCACCGGATTTGCAGACCCCCTACGAGCAGTACTTC	CASSPDLQTPYEQYF
TRBV7-2	TRBD1	TRBJ2-1	NA	TGTGCCAGCAGCTACGACAGGGGTAATTACAATGAGCAGTTCTTC	CASSYDRGNYNEQFF
TRBV7-9	NA	TRBJ1-2	NA	TGTGCCAGCAGCTTAAGAGGACGGAGGATCAGCTATGGCTACACCTTC	CASSLRGRRISYGYTF
TRBV5-1	NA	TRBJ2-2	NA	TGCGCCAGCAGCCTCCCGGGACAGAACACCGGGGAGCTGTTTTTT	CASSLPGQNTGELFF
TRBV28	TRBD2	TRBJ2-4	once	TGTGCCAGCAGCCCGGGACTAGTTCTCGTGGGGGCCCAGTACTTC	CASSPGLVLVGAQYF
TRBV29-1	NA	TRBJ2-1	NA	TGCAGCGTTGGGTTCGGGACACAGCAGTTCTTC	CSVGFGTQQFF
TRBV27	TRBD2	TRBJ2-5	NA	TGTGCCAGCAGTCCCCGGGGAGGCGGGAGAGCGGAGACCCAGTACTTC	CASSPRGGGRAETQYF
TRBV2	TRBD1	TRBJ1-1	NA	TGTGCCAGCAGTCGGACTCTGGACAGGGAAGCCACTGAAGCTTTCTTT	CASSRTLDREATEAFF